Listed below are T cell receptor beta chains from one sample, sequenced in a study of T cells expressing NK-cell markers. From its re-call of the 5' RACE reads, TCRdb lists each CDR3 protein once, without DNA. This repertoire includes 300,000 to 500,000 distinct CDR3 sequences. Sequencing was performed on blood T cells: a sorted CD56 or NKG2C T cell subset, CD4+ or CD8+ T cells, or bulk PBMC T cells (not recorded which). The receptor source for this set is a woman in her 50s in good health. Both conserved end residues are part of each CDR3. The order of the fields is V gene, J gene, CDR3 length, CDR3 protein.

V: TRBV12-5
J: TRBJ2-5
length: 12
CDR3: CASAGTGGTQYF

V: TRBV7-9
J: TRBJ2-2
length: 15
CDR3: CASSLAQMNTGELFF

V: TRBV7-9
J: TRBJ2-7
length: 14
CDR3: CASSLASGRSEQYF

V: TRBV20-1
J: TRBJ2-2
length: 16
CDR3: CSARTSGLVNTGELFF

V: TRBV15
J: TRBJ1-2
length: 14
CDR3: CATSTRGLNYGYTF

V: TRBV5-1
J: TRBJ2-1
length: 15
CDR3: CASSLGGPLYNEQFF

V: TRBV5-1
J: TRBJ2-5
length: 13
CDR3: CASSLGLKETQYF

V: TRBV10-3
J: TRBJ2-3
length: 15
CDR3: CAISEAGVGTDTQYF

V: TRBV20-1
J: TRBJ2-5
length: 14
CDR3: CSARDPEVEETQYF

V: TRBV28
J: TRBJ1-1
length: 14
CDR3: CASRWGSGNTEAFF

V: TRBV20-1
J: TRBJ2-1
length: 13
CDR3: CSARSGFPNEQFF

V: TRBV2
J: TRBJ1-2
length: 13
CDR3: CASSADRFYGYTF

V: TRBV29-1
J: TRBJ2-5
length: 16
CDR3: CSVSGRGGRGQETQYF

V: TRBV6-5
J: TRBJ1-6
length: 17
CDR3: CASSYSGQGGRGSPLHF

V: TRBV7-8
J: TRBJ2-2
length: 15
CDR3: CATDGGRITTGELFF

V: TRBV4-1
J: TRBJ1-2
length: 14
CDR3: CASSQEGSAYGYTF

V: TRBV20-1
J: TRBJ2-3
length: 16
CDR3: CSAQSPLAGVPDTQYF

V: TRBV12-3/TRBV12-4
J: TRBJ2-3
length: 13
CDR3: CASSLPNPGTQYF

V: TRBV7-2
J: TRBJ2-1
length: 16
CDR3: CASSLGWTSKYNEQFF

V: TRBV5-1
J: TRBJ2-2
length: 19
CDR3: CASSSNLYSGRPGTGELFF

V: TRBV12-3/TRBV12-4
J: TRBJ2-1
length: 17
CDR3: CASSLSGGTSGSHEQFF

V: TRBV6-1
J: TRBJ2-1
length: 17
CDR3: CASMEASGRGPYNEQFF

V: TRBV12-3/TRBV12-4
J: TRBJ2-3
length: 14
CDR3: CASNALAGVDTQYF

V: TRBV2
J: TRBJ2-7
length: 15
CDR3: CASSDVLVSSYEQYF